This paragraph covers one T cell receptor (beta chain) sequence. The data originate from a study of T cells in narcolepsy. V was pared by 7 bases and J by 0 bases, with 12 bases between. CDR1 and CDR2 (germline): SEHNR, FQNEAQ (reference sequence). The CDR3 has 14 residues. Produced via immunoSEQ multiplex PCR; TCRdb's table is partial and in-frame only. The data show around 18,000 clones, with roughly two thirds seen just once and around 15% held by the top ten. This TCR came from a human donor with narcolepsy. This chain uses TRBV7-9 with TRBJ2-5; perhaps D is TRBD1 or TRBD2 (5 bases each). Material: CD45RA- memory CD8+ T cells from PBMCs. The DNA of the CDR3 is TGTGCCAGCACCCCCCGGGACCACCAAGAGACCCAGTACTTC. It yields the protein CASTPRDHQETQYF.